The 14 T cell receptor beta chains listed next were all sequenced from one sample in a study of blood T cell repertoires in COVID-19. Only in-frame clones appear in the TCRdb table, and some are missing; sequencing was by immunoSEQ multiplex PCR. The table includes a few hundred thousand clones, 75% to 90% detected once. What was sequenced was peripheral blood. These receptors came from a woman aged 55-69 years with COVID-19, enrolled during active disease.

CDR3 sequence: CASSSSGGDANTGELFF. In nucleotides, the CDR3 is TGTGCCAGTAGTTCCAGCGGGGGGGACGCGAACACCGGGGAGCTGTTTTTT. This sequence joins TRBV19 and TRBJ2-2; 10 bases line up with TRBD2. Germline lookup yields CDR1 LNHDA and CDR2 SQIVND (reference sequence). CDR3 length: 17 amino acids. With V trimmed by 5 bases and J by 0 bases, 6 bases remained unmatched.

J is TRBJ1-4 and V is TRBV5-4; D might be TRBD1 (5 bases). The CDR3 sequence is 13 residues long. V shed 0 bases and J shed 8 bases, with 8 bases lying between them. Germline CDR1 is SGHNT and CDR2 is YYREEE (reference sequence). The CDR3 sequence is CASSLARAEKLFF. In DNA, the CDR3 is TGTGCCAGCAGCTTGGCCAGGGCGGAAAAACTGTTTTTT.

CDR3 sequence (DNA): TGTGCCAGCCTCATCCTCGAACTAGCGGGGGGCCGGAATGAGCAGTTCTTC. This sequence encodes CASLILELAGGRNEQFF. V usage is TRBV6-4 and J usage is TRBJ2-1, with 12 bases identical to TRBD2. The J segment lost 7 bases and the V segment lost 8 bases, leaving 15 bases of the junction unmatched. CDR1 is MRHNA, CDR2 SNTAGT, per germline. CDR3 size: 17 residues.

This chain links TRBV6-5 with TRBJ1-2, with D unresolved. CDR1 MNHEY and CDR2 SVGAGI come from the germline V gene. V lost 5 bases and J lost 6, with 16 bases in between. The CDR3 is 14 residues long. The CDR3 sequence is CASSKTTTQNGYTF. CDR3 sequence (DNA): TGTGCCAGCAGTAAGACTACAACCCAAAATGGCTACACCTTC.

This chain uses TRBV11-2 with TRBJ1-1, with a weak D call TRBD1 (5 bases). CDR3 length: 13 residues. Germline loops: CDR1 SGHAT, CDR2 FQNNGV. The ends were cut back, 6 bases at V and 5 bases at J, with 13 bases in the middle. The CDR3 here is CASSSRGGTEAFF. CDR3 in DNA: TGTGCCAGCAGTTCCCGGGGGGGGACTGAAGCTTTCTTT.

J is TRBJ1-2 and V is TRBV7-3, with TRBD1 matching over 9 bases. The germline V gene encodes CDR1 SGHTA and CDR2 FQGTGA. The CDR3 covers 14 residues. The ends lost 5 bases at V and 4 bases at J; junction bases unmatched: 5. The CDR3 is CASSPGDRAYGYTF. The CDR3 DNA follows: TGTGCCAGCAGCCCCGGGGACAGGGCCTATGGCTACACCTTC. Based on the CDR3 plus reference TRBV7-3 and TRBJ1-2, the full variable domain is GAGVSQTPSNKVTEKGKYVELRCDPISGHTALYWYRQSLGQGPEFLIYFQGTGAADDSGLPNDRFFAVRPEGSVSTLKIQRTERGDSAVYLCASSPGDRAYGYTFGSGTRLTVV.

J is TRBJ1-2 and V is TRBV28; D ambiguous. Trimming pared 3 bases from V and 4 bases from J, leaving 15 bases between. The CDR3 covers 15 residues. Germline assignment: CDR1 MDHEN and CDR2 SYDVKM. DNA for the CDR3: TGTGCCAGCAGTTTTCGAATTCAGACTTCCTATGGCTACACCTTC. Residues: CASSFRIQTSYGYTF.

The chain joins TRBV11-3 to TRBJ1-4; possibly TRBD1 for D (5 bases). Looked up from germline, CDR1 is SGHNT and CDR2 is YENEEA. The V end was cut by 5 bases, the J end by 7 bases, with 14 bases between. The CDR3 length is 14 residues. The CDR3 DNA reads as TGTGCCAGCAGCCCTGGAGGGGTACGTGAAAAACTGTTTTTT. Residues: CASSPGGVREKLFF.

The chain is built from TRBV5-4 and TRBJ1-1, with D possibly matching TRBD1 (6 bases). From germline, CDR1 is SGHNT and CDR2 YYREEE (reference sequence). The CDR3 has 14 amino acids. V was cut by 4 bases and J by 1 base, with 11 bases left in between. CDR3: CASSLGQPNTEAFF. The CDR3 DNA reads as TGTGCCAGCAGCCTAGGACAGCCGAACACTGAAGCTTTCTTT.

This chain uses TRBV4-2 with TRBJ2-2, with D possibly TRBD2 on 5 matching bases. Germline V gene sequence: CDR1 LGHNA, CDR2 YNFKEQ. The CDR3 loop spans 16 amino acids. The ends were cut back, 0 bases at V and 5 bases at J, with 13 bases in the middle. CDR3 region: CASSQEPRSGTGELFF. CDR3 in DNA: TGTGCCAGCAGCCAAGAACCGCGGTCGGGGACCGGGGAGCTGTTTTTT.

The chain links TRBV19 to TRBJ1-5; D may be TRBD1 (5 bases). The V end lost 0 bases, the J end lost 0 bases, and 12 bases lay between the germline ends. Germline V gene data show CDR1 as LNHDA and CDR2 as SQIVND (reference sequence). CDR3 length: 17 amino acids. The CDR3 region has the DNA TGTGCCAGTAGTATAGATTATTGGGGGGTTAGCAATCAGCCCCAGCATTTT. This sequence encodes CASSIDYWGVSNQPQHF.

The chain uses TRBV5-4 and TRBJ1-2; TRBD1 agrees at 7 bases. In germline, CDR1 is SGHNT, CDR2 YYREEE (reference sequence). This CDR3 is 15 amino acids long. With V trimmed by 4 bases and J by 5 bases, 11 bases remained unmatched. The CDR3 loop is CASSLQGLLVYGYTF. Written as DNA, the CDR3 is TGTGCCAGCAGCCTACAGGGGCTCCTGGTATATGGCTACACCTTC.

This clone has just one count. The gene calls are TRBV30 and TRBJ2-2; TRBD2 matches at 8 bases. CDR3 length equals 15 residues. The germline gives CDR1 GTSNPN, CDR2 SVGIG (reference sequence). V trimming: 4 bases; J trimming: 3 bases; junction bases outside the gene matches: 7. The CDR3 nucleotides read TGTGCCTGGACCTTAGCGGGGCTTGACACCGGGGAGCTGTTTTTT. The encoded protein is CAWTLAGLDTGELFF.

The V and J genes are TRBV30 and TRBJ1-1; maybe TRBD1 (5 bases). Trimming removed 0 bases at V and 8 bases at J, with 7 bases between. The CDR3 is made up of 11 amino acids. The germline CDR1 and CDR2 sequences are GTSNPN and SVGIG (reference sequence). Here the CDR3 reads CAWSVQVEAFF. The CDR3 DNA follows: TGTGCCTGGAGTGTACAGGTAGAAGCTTTCTTT.